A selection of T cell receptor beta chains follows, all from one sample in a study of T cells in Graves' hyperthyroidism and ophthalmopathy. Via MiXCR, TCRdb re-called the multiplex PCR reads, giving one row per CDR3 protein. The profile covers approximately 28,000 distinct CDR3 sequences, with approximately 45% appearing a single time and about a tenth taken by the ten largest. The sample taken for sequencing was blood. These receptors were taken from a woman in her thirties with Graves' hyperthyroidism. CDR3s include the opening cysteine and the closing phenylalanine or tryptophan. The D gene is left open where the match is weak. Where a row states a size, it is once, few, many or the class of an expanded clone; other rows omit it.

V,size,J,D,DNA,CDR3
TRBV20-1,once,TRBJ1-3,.,TGCAGTGCTCGCTGGGGGCGGGGGAACACCATATATTTT,CSARWGRGNTIYF
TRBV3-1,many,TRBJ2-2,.,TGTGCCAGCAGCCAGGAAGTTTCCAACGGGGAGCTGTTTTTT,CASSQEVSNGELFF
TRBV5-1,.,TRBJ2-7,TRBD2,TGCGCCAGCAGCTTGGACAGCGCGGGAGGGACTTTGGAGCAGTACTTC,CASSLDSAGGTLEQYF
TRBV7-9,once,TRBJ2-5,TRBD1,TGTGCCAGCAGCTCAGGCAGGGGGTACCAAGAGACCCAGTACTTC,CASSSGRGYQETQYF
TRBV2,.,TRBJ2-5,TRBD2,TGTGCCAGCAGTGCACCTGCGGGACTAGCGGGAGGGGAGCAAGAGACCCAGTACTTC,CASSAPAGLAGGEQETQYF
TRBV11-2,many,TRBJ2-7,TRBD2,TGTGCCAGCAGCTCTCCCCCAGCGGGAGTCTACGAGCAGTACTTC,CASSSPPAGVYEQYF
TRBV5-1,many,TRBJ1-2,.,TGCGCCAGCAGCCTTAGAGAGGGGGGCTGGGATGGCTACACCTTC,CASSLREGGWDGYTF
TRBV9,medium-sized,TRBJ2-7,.,TGTGCCAGCAGCGCAGGAGACTGGACCTACGAGCAGTACTTC,CASSAGDWTYEQYF
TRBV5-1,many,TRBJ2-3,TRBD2,TGCGCCAGCAGCTTGGGGTCTAGCGGTCCCACAGATACGCAGTATTTT,CASSLGSSGPTDTQYF
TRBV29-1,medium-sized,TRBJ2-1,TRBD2,TGCAGCGTACATTCCGGGACTAGAGCGCCGGGTGAGCAGTTCTTC,CSVHSGTRAPGEQFF
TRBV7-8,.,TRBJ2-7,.,TGTGCCAGCAGCCTCGACAGCTCCTACGAGCAGTACTTC,CASSLDSSYEQYF
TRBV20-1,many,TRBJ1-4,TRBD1,TGCAGTGCTAGTTCGGGACAGCCGTCTGCAACTAATGAAAAACTGTTTTTT,CSASSGQPSATNEKLFF
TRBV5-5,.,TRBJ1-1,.,TGTGCCAGCAGCCGGGGACTTGGTGGAAACACTGAAGCTTTCTTT,CASSRGLGGNTEAFF
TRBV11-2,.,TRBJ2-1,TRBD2,TGTGCCGGCAGCTTAGGGCGGGGGTCCTACAATGAGCAGTTCTTC,CAGSLGRGSYNEQFF
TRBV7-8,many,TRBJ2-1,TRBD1,TGTGCCAGCAGCCCCGACAGGGGGCCGGCTAGCGTATTAAGTAGGGATGAGCAGTTCTTC,CASSPDRGPASVLSRDEQFF
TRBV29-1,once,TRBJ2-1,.,TGCAGCGTTACCCGACTCGAGCGGGCGTCAAGCTCCTACAATGAGCAGTTCTTC,CSVTRLERASSSYNEQFF
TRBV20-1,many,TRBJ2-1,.,TGCAGTGCTAGCCTAGCGTCACAAAAAGGATACAATGAGCAGTTCTTC,CSASLASQKGYNEQFF
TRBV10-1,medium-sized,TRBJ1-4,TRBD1,TGCGCCAGCAGTGAATCACCCGGGACAGATGAAAAACTGTTTTTT,CASSESPGTDEKLFF
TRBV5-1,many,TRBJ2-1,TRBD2,TGCGCCAGTAGCGTGCGGGAGAATCTCGATGAGCAGTTCTTC,CASSVRENLDEQFF
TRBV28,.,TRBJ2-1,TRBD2,TGTGCCAGCAGTCAATCGACTAGCGGGATATCCTACAATGAGCAGTCCTTC,CASSQSTSGISYNEQSF
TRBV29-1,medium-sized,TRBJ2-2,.,TGCAGCGTTGCCTGGAGTAACACCGGGGAGCTGTTTTTT,CSVAWSNTGELFF
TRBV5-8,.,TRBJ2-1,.,TGTGCCAGCAGCTTGAAGGGGGGGCTAGCGGAAGACAATGAGCAGTTCTTC,CASSLKGGLAEDNEQFF
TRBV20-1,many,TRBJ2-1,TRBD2,TGCAGTGCTAGAGATGGGCTAGCGGATGAGCAGTTCTTC,CSARDGLADEQFF
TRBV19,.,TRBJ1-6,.,TGTGCCAGTATGGGATATAATTCACCCCTCCACTTT,CASMGYNSPLHF
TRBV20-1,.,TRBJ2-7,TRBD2,TGCAGTGCCCGACTAGCGGGAGTGGGGGAGCAGTACTTC,CSARLAGVGEQYF
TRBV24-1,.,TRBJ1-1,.,TGTGCCACCAGTGGCCTCCCCGGGACTGAAGCTTTCTTT,CATSGLPGTEAFF
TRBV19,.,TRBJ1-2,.,TGTGCCAGTAGGAGGACAGCCCACTATGGCTACACCTTC,CASRRTAHYGYTF
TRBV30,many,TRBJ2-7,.,TGTGCCTGGAGTCCATCCTACGAGCAGTACTTC,CAWSPSYEQYF
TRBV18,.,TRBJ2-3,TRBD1,TGTGCCAGCTCACAGGGGGCCGGGGCAGATACGCAGTATTTT,CASSQGAGADTQYF
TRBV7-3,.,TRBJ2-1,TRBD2,TGTGCCAGCAGCTTATGGGGGACTAGCGGGGGGGTCGACAATGAGCAGTTCTTC,CASSLWGTSGGVDNEQFF
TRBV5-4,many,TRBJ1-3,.,TGTGCCAGCAGTTGGGACACCAGCTCTGGAAACACCATATATTTT,CASSWDTSSGNTIYF
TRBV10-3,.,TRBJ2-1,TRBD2,TGTGCCATCAGCCCAGGACTAGCGGGAGGGCACAATGAGCAGTTCTTC,CAISPGLAGGHNEQFF
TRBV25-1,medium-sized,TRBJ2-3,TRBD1,TGTGCCAGCAGCCAGGACAGGGGGCGACCCCGCACAGATACGCAGTATTTT,CASSQDRGRPRTDTQYF
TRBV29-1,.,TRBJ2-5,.,TGCAGCGTTGATAGGTTAGGGGGGATCCAAGAGACCCAGTACTTC,CSVDRLGGIQETQYF
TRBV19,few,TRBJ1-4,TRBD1,TGTGCCAGTCGACAGGGTTGGACGCGGAATGAAAAACTGTTTTTT,CASRQGWTRNEKLFF
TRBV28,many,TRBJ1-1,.,TGTGCCAGCAGCTCAAAGGGTAAGATCTCTAACACTGAAGCTTTCTTT,CASSSKGKISNTEAFF
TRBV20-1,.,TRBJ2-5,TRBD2,TGCAGTGCTCCTAGCGGAGAGACCCAGTACTTC,CSAPSGETQYF
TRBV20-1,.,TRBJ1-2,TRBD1,TGCAGTGCTCGACAGGGGGCGTGGGGCTACACCTTC,CSARQGAWGYTF
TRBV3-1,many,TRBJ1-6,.,TGTGCCAGCAGGGGCAGATGGGATGATTCACCCCTCCACTTT,CASRGRWDDSPLHF
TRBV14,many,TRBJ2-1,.,TGTGCCAGCAGCCAACTTAGCGGAGTAACCTACAATGAGCAGTTCTTC,CASSQLSGVTYNEQFF
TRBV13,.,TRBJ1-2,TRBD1,TGTGCCAGCAGCGACCGACAGGGCCAGGGTGGCTACGCCTTC,CASSDRQGQGGYAF
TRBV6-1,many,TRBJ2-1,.,TGTGCCAGCAGTGAAATGGGGGACCGCAATGAGCAGTTCTTC,CASSEMGDRNEQFF
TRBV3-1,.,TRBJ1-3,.,TGTGCCAGCAGGCAAGGGGCGTTCTCTGGAAACACCATATATTTT,CASRQGAFSGNTIYF
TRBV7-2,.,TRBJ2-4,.,TGTGCCAGCAGCCAACCAACGGGAACCAAAAACATTCAGTACTTC,CASSQPTGTKNIQYF
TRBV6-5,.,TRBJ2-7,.,TGTGCCGGCAGTCTAGGAGGGAACCACTACGAGCAGTACTTC,CAGSLGGNHYEQYF
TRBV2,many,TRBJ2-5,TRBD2,TGTGCCGGACAAGGGATGGGGGGGTCAGAGACCCAGTACTTC,CAGQGMGGSETQYF
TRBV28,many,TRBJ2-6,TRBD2,TGTGCCAGCAGCCAAGGACTAGCGGACCCCTCTGGGGCCAACGTCCTGACTTTC,CASSQGLADPSGANVLTF
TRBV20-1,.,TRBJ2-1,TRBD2,TGCAGTGCTTCTAGCGGGAGGGGGGAGCAGTCCTTC,CSASSGRGEQSF
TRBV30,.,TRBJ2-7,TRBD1,TGTGCCTGGAGGGGACAGGACACCTACGAGCAGTACTTC,CAWRGQDTYEQYF
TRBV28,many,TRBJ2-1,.,TGTGCCAGCAGTTTAATCAACTGGGCAGAATTTCGAAATGAGCAGTTCTTC,CASSLINWAEFRNEQFF
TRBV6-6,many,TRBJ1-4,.,TGTGCCAGCAGTCAGGGGTATAATGAAAAACTGTTTTTT,CASSQGYNEKLFF